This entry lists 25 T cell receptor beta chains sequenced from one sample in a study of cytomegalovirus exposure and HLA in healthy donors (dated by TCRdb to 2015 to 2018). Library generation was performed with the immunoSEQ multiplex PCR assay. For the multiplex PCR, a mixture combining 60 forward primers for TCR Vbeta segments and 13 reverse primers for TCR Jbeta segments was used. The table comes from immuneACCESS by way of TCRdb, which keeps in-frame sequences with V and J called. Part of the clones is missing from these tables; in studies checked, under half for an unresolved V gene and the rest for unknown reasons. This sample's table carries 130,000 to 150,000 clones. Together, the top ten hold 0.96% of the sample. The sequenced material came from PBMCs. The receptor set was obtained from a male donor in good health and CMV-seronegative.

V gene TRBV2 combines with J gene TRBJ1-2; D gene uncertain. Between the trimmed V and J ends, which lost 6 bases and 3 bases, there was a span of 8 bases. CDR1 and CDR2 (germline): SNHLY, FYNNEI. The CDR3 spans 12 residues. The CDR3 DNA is TGTGCCAGCAGGGAACTAGACTATGGCTACACCTTC. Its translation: CASRELDYGYTF.

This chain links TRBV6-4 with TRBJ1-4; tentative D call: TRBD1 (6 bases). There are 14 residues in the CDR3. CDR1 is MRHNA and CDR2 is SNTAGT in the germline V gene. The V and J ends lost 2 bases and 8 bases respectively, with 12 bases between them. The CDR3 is CASSDPGEGEKLFF. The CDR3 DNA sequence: TGTGCCAGCAGTGACCCAGGGGAAGGAGAAAAACTGTTTTTT.

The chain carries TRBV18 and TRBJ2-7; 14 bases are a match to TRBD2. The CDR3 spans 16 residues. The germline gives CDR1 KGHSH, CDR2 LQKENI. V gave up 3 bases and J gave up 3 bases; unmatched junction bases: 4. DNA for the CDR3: TGTGCCAGCTCACCCGGACTAGCGGGAGGCCACTACGAGCAGTACTTC. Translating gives CASSPGLAGGHYEQYF.

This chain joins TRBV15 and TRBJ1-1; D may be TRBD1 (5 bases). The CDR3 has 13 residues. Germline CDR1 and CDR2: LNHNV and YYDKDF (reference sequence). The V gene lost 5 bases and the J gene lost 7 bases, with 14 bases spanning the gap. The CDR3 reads CATSGSGEFEAFF. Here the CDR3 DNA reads TGTGCCACCAGCGGATCGGGGGAGTTTGAAGCTTTCTTT.

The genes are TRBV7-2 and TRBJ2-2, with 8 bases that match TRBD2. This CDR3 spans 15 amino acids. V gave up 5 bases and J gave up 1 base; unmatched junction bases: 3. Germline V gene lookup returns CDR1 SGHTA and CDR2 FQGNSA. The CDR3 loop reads CASSVSGGNTGELFF. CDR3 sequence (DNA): TGTGCCAGCAGCGTGAGCGGGGGGAACACCGGGGAGCTGTTTTTT.

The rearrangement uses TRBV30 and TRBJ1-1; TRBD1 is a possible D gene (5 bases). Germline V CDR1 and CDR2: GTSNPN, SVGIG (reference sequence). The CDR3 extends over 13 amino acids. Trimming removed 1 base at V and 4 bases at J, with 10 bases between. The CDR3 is CAWSGGRATEAFF. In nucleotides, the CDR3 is TGTGCCTGGAGTGGAGGCAGGGCCACTGAAGCTTTCTTT.

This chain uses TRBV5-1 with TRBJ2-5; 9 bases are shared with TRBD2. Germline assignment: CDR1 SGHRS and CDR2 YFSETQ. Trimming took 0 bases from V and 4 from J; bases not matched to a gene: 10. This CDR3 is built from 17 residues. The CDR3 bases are TGCGCCAGCAGCTTGGCCGGCGGCGGGGGGGCCGTAGAGACCCAGTACTTC. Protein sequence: CASSLAGGGGAVETQYF.

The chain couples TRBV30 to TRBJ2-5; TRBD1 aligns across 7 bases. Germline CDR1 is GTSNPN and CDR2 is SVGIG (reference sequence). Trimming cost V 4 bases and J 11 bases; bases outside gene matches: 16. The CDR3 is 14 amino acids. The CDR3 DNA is TGTGCCTGGAAACCCTTACAGGGGACGAGGGAGCAGTACTTC. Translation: CAWKPLQGTREQYF.

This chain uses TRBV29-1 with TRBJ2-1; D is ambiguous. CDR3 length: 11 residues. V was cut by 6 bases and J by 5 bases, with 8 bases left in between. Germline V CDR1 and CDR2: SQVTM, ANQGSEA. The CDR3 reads CSVLPDNEQFF. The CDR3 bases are TGCAGCGTCCTCCCCGACAATGAGCAGTTCTTC.

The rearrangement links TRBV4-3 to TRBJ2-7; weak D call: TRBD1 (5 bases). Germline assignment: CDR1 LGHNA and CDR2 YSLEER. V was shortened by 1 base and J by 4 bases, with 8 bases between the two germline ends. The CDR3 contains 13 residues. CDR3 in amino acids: CASSQGRTYEQYF. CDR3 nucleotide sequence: TGCGCCAGCAGCCAAGGCAGGACATACGAGCAGTACTTC.

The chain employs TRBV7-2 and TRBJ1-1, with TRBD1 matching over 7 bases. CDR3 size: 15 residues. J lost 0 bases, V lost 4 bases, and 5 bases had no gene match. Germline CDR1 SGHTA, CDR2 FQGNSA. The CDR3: CASSSRTGLNTEAFF. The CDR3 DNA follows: TGTGCCAGCAGCTCCCGGACAGGATTGAACACTGAAGCTTTCTTT.

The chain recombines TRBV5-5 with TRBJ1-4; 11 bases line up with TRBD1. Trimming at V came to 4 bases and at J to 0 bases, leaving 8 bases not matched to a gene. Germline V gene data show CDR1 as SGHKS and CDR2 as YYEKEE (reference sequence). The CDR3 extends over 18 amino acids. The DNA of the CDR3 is TGTGCCAGCAGCGGCGGACAGGGGGCTACCGCAACTAATGAAAAACTGTTTTTT. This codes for CASSGGQGATATNEKLFF.

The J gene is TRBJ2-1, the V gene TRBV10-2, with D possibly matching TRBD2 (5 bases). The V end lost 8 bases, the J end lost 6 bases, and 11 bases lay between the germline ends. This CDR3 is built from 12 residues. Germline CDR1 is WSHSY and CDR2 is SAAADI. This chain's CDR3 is CASGLGGNEQFF. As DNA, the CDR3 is TGCGCCAGCGGCCTAGGAGGCAATGAGCAGTTCTTC.

CDR3 DNA sequence: TGTGCCATCCGCGGGGGCTCCTCCTACAATGAGCAGTTCTTC. This translates into CAIRGGSSYNEQFF. The chain employs TRBV10-3 and TRBJ2-1, with D tentatively TRBD2 (7 bases). Germline CDR1 ENHRY, CDR2 SYGVKD. This CDR3 spans 14 amino acids. Trimming took 8 bases from V and 0 from J, leaving 11 bases between them.

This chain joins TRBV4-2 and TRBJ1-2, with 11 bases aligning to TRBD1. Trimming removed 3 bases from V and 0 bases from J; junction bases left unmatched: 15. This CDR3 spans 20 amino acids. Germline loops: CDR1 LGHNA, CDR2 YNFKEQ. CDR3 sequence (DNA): TGTGCCAGCAGCCACGAACTGGGACAGGGGGGATGGGGAGCTAACTATGGCTACACCTTC. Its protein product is CASSHELGQGGWGANYGYTF.

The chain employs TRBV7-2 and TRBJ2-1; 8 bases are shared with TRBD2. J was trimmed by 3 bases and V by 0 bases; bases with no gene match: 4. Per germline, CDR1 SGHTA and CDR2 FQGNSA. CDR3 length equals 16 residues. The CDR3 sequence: CASSLAPGGGYNEQFF. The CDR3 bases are TGTGCCAGCAGCTTAGCGCCGGGGGGGGGCTACAATGAGCAGTTCTTC.

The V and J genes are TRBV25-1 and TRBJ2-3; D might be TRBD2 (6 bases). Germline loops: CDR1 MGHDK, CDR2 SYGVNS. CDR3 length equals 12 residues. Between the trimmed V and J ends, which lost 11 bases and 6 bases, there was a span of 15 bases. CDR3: CAGAGSSDTQYF. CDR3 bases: TGTGCCGGCGCCGGGAGCTCTGATACGCAGTATTTT.

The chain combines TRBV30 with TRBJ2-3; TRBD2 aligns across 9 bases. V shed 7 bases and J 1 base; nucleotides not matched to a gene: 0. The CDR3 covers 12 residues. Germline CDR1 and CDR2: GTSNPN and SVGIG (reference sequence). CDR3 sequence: CALAGGTDTQYF. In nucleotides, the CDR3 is TGTGCCTTAGCGGGAGGCACAGATACGCAGTATTTT.

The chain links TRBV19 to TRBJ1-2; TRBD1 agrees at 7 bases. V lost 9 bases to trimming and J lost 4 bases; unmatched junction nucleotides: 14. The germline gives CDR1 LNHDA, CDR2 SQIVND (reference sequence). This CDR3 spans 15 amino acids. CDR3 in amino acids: CASRVGGTAIYGYTF. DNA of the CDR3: TGTGCCAGCCGAGTTGGGGGGACAGCGATCTATGGCTACACCTTC.

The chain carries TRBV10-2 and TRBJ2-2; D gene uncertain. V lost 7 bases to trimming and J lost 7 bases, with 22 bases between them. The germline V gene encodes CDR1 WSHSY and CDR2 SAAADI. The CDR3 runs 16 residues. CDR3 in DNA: TGCGCCAGCACAGAGTCCAGGCCCGGCTCACGCGGGGAGCTGTTTTTT. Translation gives CASTESRPGSRGELFF.

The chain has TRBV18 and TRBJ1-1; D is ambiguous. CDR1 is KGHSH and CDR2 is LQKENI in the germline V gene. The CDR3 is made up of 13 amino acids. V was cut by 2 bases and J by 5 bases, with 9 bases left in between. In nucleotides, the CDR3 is TGTGCCAGCTCACCAGGGCCGGGGACTGAAGCTTTCTTT. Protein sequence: CASSPGPGTEAFF. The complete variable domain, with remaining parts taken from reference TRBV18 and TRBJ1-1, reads NAGVMQNPRHLVRRRGQEARLRCSPMKGHSHVYWYRQLPEEGLKFMVYLQKENIIDESGMPKERFSAEFPKEGPSILRIQQVVRGDSAAYFCASSPGPGTEAFFGQGTRLTVV.

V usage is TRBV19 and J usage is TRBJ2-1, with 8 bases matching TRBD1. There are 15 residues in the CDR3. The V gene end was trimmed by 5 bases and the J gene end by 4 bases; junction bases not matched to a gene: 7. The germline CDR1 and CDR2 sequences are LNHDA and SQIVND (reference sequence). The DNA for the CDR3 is TGTGCCAGTAGTTCCCCGGGACAGGTATACAATGAGCAGTTCTTC. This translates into CASSSPGQVYNEQFF. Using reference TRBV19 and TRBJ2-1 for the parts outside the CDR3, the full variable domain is DGGITQSPKYLFRKEGQNVTLSCEQNLNHDAMYWYRQDPGQGLRLIYYSQIVNDFQKGDIAEGYSVSREKKESFPLTVTSAQKNPTAFYLCASSSPGQVYNEQFFGPGTRLTVL.

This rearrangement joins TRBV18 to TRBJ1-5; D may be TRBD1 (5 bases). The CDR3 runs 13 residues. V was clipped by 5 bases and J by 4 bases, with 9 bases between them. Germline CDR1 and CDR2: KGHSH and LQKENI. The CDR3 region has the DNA TGTGCCAGCTCATCCCCAGGGAATCAGCCCCAGCATTTT. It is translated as CASSSPGNQPQHF.

The CDR3 DNA follows: TGCGCCAGCAGCCAAGTTAGCAGGGAACGAACTGAAGCTTTCTTT. Translated: CASSQVSRERTEAFF. This chain joins TRBV4-1 and TRBJ1-1; perhaps TRBD1 as D (5 bases). From germline, CDR1 is MGHRA and CDR2 YSYEKL. The CDR3 is made up of 15 amino acids. Trimming pared 1 base from V and 5 bases from J, leaving 14 bases between.

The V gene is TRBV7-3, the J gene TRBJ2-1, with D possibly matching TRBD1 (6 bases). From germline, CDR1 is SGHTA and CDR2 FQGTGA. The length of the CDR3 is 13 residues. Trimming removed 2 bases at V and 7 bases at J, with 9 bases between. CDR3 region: CASSLGGRNEQFF. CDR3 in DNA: TGTGCCAGCAGCTTAGGGGGCCGAAATGAGCAGTTCTTC.